These 18 T cell receptor beta chains originate from one sample sequenced in a study of HIV-infected patients and healthy controls. MiXCR, applied by TCRdb to the 5' RACE reads, yields one record per CDR3 protein. Of tens of thousands of distinct CDR3 sequences detected, roughly 21% appear once; the ten largest clones hold about 1.3%. Sequenced material: CD4+ T cells from blood. These receptors were obtained from a human donor in good health.

This clonotype appeared many times. This sequence joins TRBV7-2 and TRBJ2-6; possibly TRBD1 or TRBD2 for D (6 bases each). V lost 2 bases and J 0 bases, leaving 8 bases between the germline ends. The CDR3 runs 16 residues. Germline V gene sequence: CDR1 SGHTA, CDR2 FQGNSA. CDR3 sequence: CASSLRGVSGANVLTF. CDR3 coding DNA: TGTGCCAGCAGCTTAAGGGGGGTCTCTGGGGCCAACGTCCTGACTTTC.

Many counts were recorded for this clonotype. J is TRBJ1-5 and V is TRBV7-9, with 9 nucleotides matching TRBD1. The junction had 5 bases not matched to a gene; V was cut back by 5 bases and J by 0 bases. CDR3 length equals 16 residues. Germline-derived CDR1 and CDR2 are SEHNR and FQNEAQ (reference sequence). The CDR3, as DNA: TGTGCCAGCAGCAATGGACAGGGGAGTAGCAATCAGCCCCAGCATTTT. This sequence encodes CASSNGQGSSNQPQHF.

In this sample, this clonotype turned up many times. The CDR3 protein is CASSSPGTQLAADTQYF. Written as DNA, the CDR3 is TGTGCCAGCAGCTCCCCCGGGACTCAGTTAGCCGCAGATACGCAGTATTTT. The rearrangement links TRBV7-2 to TRBJ2-3; tentatively, D is TRBD2 (6 bases). The CDR3 extends over 17 amino acids. Germline V lookup: CDR1 SGHTA, CDR2 FQGNSA. Trimming shortened V by 4 bases and J by 4 bases, and 21 bases separated the two germline ends. The whole variable domain, remainder taken from reference TRBV7-2 and TRBJ2-3, is GAGVSQSPSNKVTEKGKDVELRCDPISGHTALYWYRQSLGQGLEFLIYFQGNSAPDKSGLPSDRFSAERTGGSVSTLTIQRTQQEDSAVYLCASSSPGTQLAADTQYFGPGTRLTVL.

V is TRBV6-1 and J is TRBJ2-3; tentative D call: TRBD1 (6 bases). The V gene lost 3 bases and the J gene lost 7 bases, with 8 bases spanning the gap. The CDR3 consists of 12 residues. Germline V lookup: CDR1 MNHNS, CDR2 SASEGT. The CDR3 loop is CASSEGAYTQYF. The CDR3 coding sequence is TGTGCCAGCAGTGAGGGGGCCTATACGCAGTATTTT.

At least ten counts were recorded for this clonotype. J is TRBJ2-7 and V is TRBV14, with TRBD2 as a possible D gene (5 bases). This CDR3 is built from 14 residues. The germline gives CDR1 SGHDN, CDR2 FVKESK. V dropped 1 base and J dropped 10 bases, with 17 bases sitting between them. Written as DNA, the CDR3 is TGTGCCAGCAGCCAAGTGGGAGCTCCCTCGGGTCAGTACTTC. As protein: CASSQVGAPSGQYF.

This clonotype occurred many times. This chain connects TRBV27 to TRBJ1-2, with TRBD1 identical over 8 bases. After removal of 3 bases from V and 10 bases from J, the junction contained 7 bases not matched to a gene. The CDR3 is made up of 13 amino acids. Per the germline V gene, CDR1 is MNHEY and CDR2 is SMNVEV (reference sequence). CDR3 sequence: CASSFQQGGPYTF. In DNA, the CDR3 is TGTGCCAGCAGTTTTCAACAGGGGGGGCCCTACACCTTC.

This clonotype was seen more than once but under ten times. This sequence joins TRBV6-5 and TRBJ1-2; 8 positions match TRBD1. J gave up 3 bases and V 2 bases, and 11 bases lay outside the gene matches. This CDR3 has 17 amino acids. Germline values: CDR1 MNHEY, CDR2 SVGAGI. The CDR3 loop reads CASSYQPWTGTDYGYTF. Written as DNA, the CDR3 is TGTGCCAGCAGTTACCAACCCTGGACAGGGACGGACTATGGCTACACCTTC.

This clonotype was seen only a few times. The chain links TRBV20-1 to TRBJ2-3; 8 bases are shared with TRBD2. Germline V CDR1 and CDR2: DFQATT, SNEGSKA (reference sequence). V shed 0 bases, J shed 2 bases, and the junction held 4 bases outside the gene matches. The CDR3 runs 15 residues. CDR3 in amino acids: CSARDDGRVTDTQYF. CDR3 in DNA: TGCAGTGCTAGAGATGACGGGAGGGTCACAGATACGCAGTATTTT.

This clonotype has ten or more counts. For the CDR3, the DNA is TGTGCCAGCAGCTTGAGGGACTTTGGCTACACCTTC. Amino acids: CASSLRDFGYTF. J is TRBJ1-2 and V is TRBV5-6, with a possible D match to TRBD1 (5 bases). Germline V gene sequence: CDR1 SGHDT, CDR2 YYEEEE. The V and J ends lost 1 base and 7 bases respectively, with 8 bases between them. This CDR3 contains 12 residues.

The chain has TRBV7-9 and TRBJ2-7, with D uncertain. CDR1 is SEHNR, CDR2 FQNEAQ, per germline (reference sequence). V lost 6 bases, J lost 2 bases, and 5 bases lay in between. This CDR3 has 11 residues. Written as DNA, the CDR3 is TGTGCCAGCAGTCGTACCTACGAGCAGTACTTC. Its protein product is CASSRTYEQYF.

This sequence joins TRBV10-2 and TRBJ1-1; 7 bases are a match to TRBD1. With V trimmed by 3 bases and J by 1 base, 11 bases remained unmatched. This CDR3 contains 17 residues. CDR1 and CDR2 (germline): WSHSY, SAAADI. CDR3 in amino acids: CASSERATGVGNTEAFF. The CDR3 nucleotides are TGCGCCAGCAGTGAAAGGGCTACAGGGGTTGGGAACACTGAAGCTTTCTTT.

The J gene is TRBJ2-6, the V gene TRBV3-1; TRBD1 agrees at 8 bases. The germline gives CDR1 LGHDT, CDR2 YNNKEL (reference sequence). The CDR3 length is 16 residues. J gave up 0 bases and V 8 bases, and 6 bases lay outside the gene matches. This CDR3 reads CASSDRVLSGANVLTF. The CDR3 DNA follows: TGTGCCAGCTCGGACAGGGTCCTCTCTGGGGCCAACGTCCTGACTTTC.

The chain joins TRBV12-3 or TRBV12-4 to TRBJ2-7; no clear D. V lost 2 bases and J 4 bases, leaving 6 bases between the germline ends. CDR3 length: 12 residues. CDR3 nucleotides: TGTGCCAGCAGTTTATCTGTATACGAGCAGTACTTC. Its protein product is CASSLSVYEQYF.

In this sample, this clonotype turned up a few times. The V and J genes are TRBV10-3 and TRBJ1-1; tentatively, D is TRBD1 (6 bases). V was trimmed by 4 bases and J by 0 bases, leaving 15 bases between them. The CDR3 contains 16 residues. Germline lookup yields CDR1 ENHRY and CDR2 SYGVKD. CDR3 bases: TGTGCCATCAGTGCTGGGGGGGGCAGCGTGAACACTGAAGCTTTCTTT. Protein product: CAISAGGGSVNTEAFF.

This clonotype has more than one count but fewer than ten. The chain carries TRBV5-4 and TRBJ2-7; TRBD1 might be the D (5 bases). The CDR3 covers 15 residues. V was clipped by 0 bases and J by 0 bases, with 10 bases between them. Germline V CDR1 and CDR2: SGHNT, YYREEE (reference sequence). The CDR3 sequence is CASSLGGYTSYEQYF. Here the CDR3 DNA reads TGTGCCAGCAGCTTGGGGGGCTACACCTCCTACGAGCAGTACTTC.

This clonotype was seen ten or more times. The chain links TRBV12-3 or TRBV12-4 to TRBJ2-2, with 8 bases matching TRBD2. This CDR3 is built from 15 residues. V dropped 6 bases and J dropped 8; count of bases not matched to a gene: 11. In DNA, the CDR3 is TGTGCCAGCAGCTCTGGGACTAGGTCTACAGGGGAGCTGTTTTTT. Translation gives CASSSGTRSTGELFF.

This clonotype was seen more than once but under ten times. The chain recombines TRBV2 with TRBJ1-2, with D unclear. CDR1 and CDR2 (germline): SNHLY, FYNNEI. The V end was cut by 4 bases, the J end by 2 bases, with 8 bases between. This CDR3 comprises 13 residues. The CDR3 nucleotides read TGTGCCAGCAGTGTTTCAGGCAACTATGGCTACACCTTC. This encodes CASSVSGNYGYTF. The full variable domain, with the rest looked up from reference TRBV2 and TRBJ1-2, is EPEVTQTPSHQVTQMGQEVILRCVPISNHLYFYWYRQILGQKVEFLVSFYNNEISEKSEIFDDQFSVERPDGSNFTLKIRSTKLEDSAMYFCASSVSGNYGYTFGSGTRLTVV.

This clonotype was counted only a few times. This chain links TRBV3-1 with TRBJ1-1; D ambiguous. Trimming took off 1 base at V and 11 bases at J, with 11 bases between the two ends. The V gene's germline CDR1 is LGHDT and CDR2 YNNKEL (reference sequence). The CDR3 has 12 amino acids. CDR3 sequence: CASSQGGVGAFF. DNA of the CDR3: TGTGCCAGCAGCCAAGGCGGGGTTGGGGCTTTCTTT.